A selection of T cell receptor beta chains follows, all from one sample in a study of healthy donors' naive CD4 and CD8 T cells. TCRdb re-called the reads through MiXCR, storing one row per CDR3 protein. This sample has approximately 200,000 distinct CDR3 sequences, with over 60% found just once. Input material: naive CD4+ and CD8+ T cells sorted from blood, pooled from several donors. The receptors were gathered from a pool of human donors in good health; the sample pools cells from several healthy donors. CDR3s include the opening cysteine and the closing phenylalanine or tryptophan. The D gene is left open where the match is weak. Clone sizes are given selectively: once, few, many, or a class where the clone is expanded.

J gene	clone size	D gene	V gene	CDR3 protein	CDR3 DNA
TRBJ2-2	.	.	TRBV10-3	CAISESLGRDTGELFF	TGTGCCATCAGTGAGTCCTTGGGGCGCGACACCGGGGAGCTGTTTTTT
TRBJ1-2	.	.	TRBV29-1	CSVPVRGVVNGYTF	TGCAGCGTACCCGTTAGAGGGGTGGTAAATGGCTACACCTTC
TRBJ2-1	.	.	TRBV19	CASKTYGTGSYNEQFF	TGTGCCAGCAAGACTTATGGAACCGGCTCCTACAATGAGCAGTTCTTC
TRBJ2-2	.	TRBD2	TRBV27	CASSLVGGTNTGELFF	TGTGCCAGCAGTTTAGTCGGGGGGACGAACACCGGGGAGCTGTTTTTT
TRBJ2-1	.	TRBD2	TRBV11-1	CASSSPSGTRAFGEQFF	TGTGCCAGCAGCTCGCCGTCCGGGACTAGGGCCTTCGGTGAGCAGTTCTTC
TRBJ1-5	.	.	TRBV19	CASSTQGRVTNQPQHF	TGTGCCAGTAGTACCCAAGGCAGGGTAACCAATCAGCCCCAGCATTTT
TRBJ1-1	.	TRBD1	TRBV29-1	CSVERTGPNTEAFF	TGCAGCGTTGAAAGGACAGGGCCGAACACTGAAGCTTTCTTT
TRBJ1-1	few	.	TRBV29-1	CSVETGTYTEAFF	TGCAGCGTTGAAACCGGGACATACACTGAAGCTTTCTTT
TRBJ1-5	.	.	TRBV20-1	CSARLGHSNQPQHF	TGCAGTGCTAGGTTGGGACACAGCAATCAGCCCCAGCATTTT
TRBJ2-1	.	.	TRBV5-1	CASSTSYRNEQFF	TGCGCCAGCAGCACTAGTTACCGCAATGAGCAGTTCTTC
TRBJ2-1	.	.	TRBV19	CASSIPGANEQFF	TGTGCCAGTAGTATTCCGGGGGCCAATGAGCAGTTCTTC
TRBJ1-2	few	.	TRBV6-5	CASSSGSLMDGYTF	TGTGCCAGCAGTTCGGGGTCACTTATGGATGGCTACACCTTC
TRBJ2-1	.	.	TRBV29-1	CSDRTDGNNEQFF	TGCAGCGACCGGACCGACGGTAACAATGAGCAGTTCTTC
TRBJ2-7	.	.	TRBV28	CASNYKYEQYF	TGTGCCAGCAACTATAAGTACGAGCAGTACTTC
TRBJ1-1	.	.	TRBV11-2	CASSFIRMNTEAFF	TGTGCCAGCAGCTTTATCAGGATGAACACTGAAGCTTTCTTT
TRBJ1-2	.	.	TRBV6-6	CASSRGNPNYGYTF	TGTGCCAGCAGTCGGGGCAACCCTAACTATGGCTACACCTTC
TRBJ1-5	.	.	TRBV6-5	CASSYSGPTAQPQHF	TGTGCCAGCAGTTACTCGGGCCCGACAGCTCAGCCCCAGCATTTT
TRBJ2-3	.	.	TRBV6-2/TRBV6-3	CASIQSWGDTQYF	TGTGCCAGCATCCAGTCCTGGGGAGATACGCAGTATTTT
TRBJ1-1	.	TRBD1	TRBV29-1	CSVEIDRAGEAFF	TGCAGCGTTGAGATCGACAGGGCGGGCGAAGCTTTCTTT
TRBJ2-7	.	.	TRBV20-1	CRSLLDPGTVSYEQYF	TGCAGGTCGCTCCTAGATCCGGGGACCGTGAGCTACGAGCAGTACTTC
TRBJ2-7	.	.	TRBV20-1	CSARALPGALEQYF	TGCAGTGCTAGAGCCTTGCCAGGAGCCTTGGAGCAGTACTTC
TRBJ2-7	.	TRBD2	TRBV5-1	CASSLGAGGAYEQYF	TGCGCCAGCAGCTTGGGAGCGGGAGGAGCCTACGAGCAGTACTTC
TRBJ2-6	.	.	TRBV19	CASGESGANVLTF	TGTGCCAGTGGGGAGTCTGGGGCCAACGTCCTGACTTTC
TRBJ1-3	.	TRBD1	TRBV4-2	CASSPDRGQGTIYF	TGTGCCAGCAGCCCGGACAGGGGCCAAGGCACCATATATTTT
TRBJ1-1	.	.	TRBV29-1	CSVEGPRGEAFF	TGCAGCGTGGAGGGGCCAAGAGGTGAAGCTTTCTTT
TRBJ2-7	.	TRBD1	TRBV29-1	CSVHHRGSYEQYF	TGCAGCGTGCATCACAGGGGATCCTACGAGCAGTACTTC
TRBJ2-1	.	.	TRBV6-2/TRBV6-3	CASSCSGCNEQFF	TGTGCCAGCAGTTGTTCTGGGTGCAATGAGCAGTTCTTC
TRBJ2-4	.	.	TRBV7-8	CASSSHPGPRGNIQYF	TGTGCCAGCAGCTCACACCCGGGCCCAAGGGGGAACATTCAGTACTTC
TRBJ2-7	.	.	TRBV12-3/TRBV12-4	CASSFQGASYEQYF	TGTGCCAGCAGTTTTCAAGGGGCTAGCTACGAGCAGTACTTC